This T cell receptor beta chain was captured in a study of blood T cell repertoires in COVID-19. Study-wide background: Acute and convalescent COVID-19 specimens originated in the United States, Italy and Spain. T cells, B-cell-depleted T cells, or PBMCs provided the cDNA or gDNA that served as material.

Those enrolled in Seattle joined during active infection and were followed longitudinally afterward. Trimming removed 5 bases from V and 10 bases from J; junction bases left unmatched: 10. Per the germline V gene, CDR1 is SGHTA and CDR2 is FQGNSA. This CDR3 region has 15 residues. Assay: immunoSEQ multiplex PCR; the TCRdb copy retains only in-frame clones and omits some. The table lists about 180,000 clones, 75% to 90% of them singletons. This clonotype was obtained from a woman aged 70 to 79 with COVID-19, enrolled during active disease. V is TRBV7-2 and J is TRBJ1-6, with 8 nucleotides matching TRBD1. The specimen sequenced was peripheral blood. The CDR3 is CASSQAGTGGSPLHF. CDR3 bases: TGTGCCAGCAGCCAAGCCGGGACAGGTGGATCACCCCTCCACTTT.